At least ten counts were recorded for the clone carrying this TCR beta chain. V shed 5 bases, J shed 6 bases, and the junction held 12 bases outside the gene matches. Germline V gene sequence: CDR1 SQVTM, CDR2 ANQGSEA. The CDR3 totals 15 residues. This sample was included in a study of Graves' ophthalmopathy and Graves' hyperthyroidism. Transcripts of RNA were the source for amplifying TCR beta CDR3 regions. HTBI-primed RT-PCR formed the first round, and a multiplex PCR formed the second. TCRdb itself ran the multiplex PCR reads through MiXCR, one entry per CDR3 protein. The table shows 350,000 to 400,000 distinct CDR3 sequences, with 15% occurring only once. Aged 18 to 65, hyperthyroidism patients had new diagnoses of under 2 months' duration. Sampling 10 ml of fresh peripheral blood provided the PBMCs.

This sequence was found in a woman between 18 and 30 years old with stable Graves' hyperthyroidism. Sequencing was done on a sample of peripheral blood. The chain combines TRBV29-1 with TRBJ1-1; TRBD1 matches at 10 bases. The CDR3, as DNA: TGCAGCGTTCGCACCACCGGGACAGGGGCTGCTGAAGCTTTCTTT. Encoded protein: CSVRTTGTGAAEAFF.